This T cell receptor beta chain is from a study of T cell repertoires in cytomegalovirus infection. In the study overall: Public TCR beta signatures were indicative of both CMV infection and a matching HLA type.

This clonotype has more than one count but fewer than ten. TCRdb reprocessed the reads via MiXCR and lists one record per CDR3 protein. The sample has about 130,000 distinct CDR3 sequences, approximately 8.8% seen once. Sequenced input: PBMCs. The receptor was derived from a human donor in good health (CMV status not recorded). Some clones in this sample may be carry-over from other donors' samples.

CDR3 in amino acids: CASIVGGDSQETQYF. The CDR3 DNA is TGTGCCAGCATCGTGGGGGGGGACAGCCAAGAGACCCAGTACTTC. The chain joins TRBV28 to TRBJ2-5; D might be TRBD1 or TRBD2, each matching 7 bases. Germline V CDR1 and CDR2: MDHEN, SYDVKM. The CDR3 covers 15 residues. Trimming shortened V by 7 bases and J by 1 base, and 16 bases separated the two germline ends. Drawing the rest from reference TRBV28 and TRBJ2-5, the complete variable domain is DVKVTQSSRYLVKRTGEKVFLECVQDMDHENMFWYRQDPGLGLRLIYFSYDVKMKEKGDIPEGYSVSREKKERFSLILESASTNQTSMYLCASIVGGDSQETQYFGPGTRLLVL.